This T cell receptor (beta chain) was sequenced in a study of OX40 agonist ivuxolimab in advanced cancers. The overall study: Patients were dosed with the agonistic anti-OX40 (CD134) antibody ivuxolimab. A male proportion of about 84% was recorded, with mean age about 60 years and range about 23 to 90.

On this clone itself: Its antigen is currently unknown.

CDR3 length equals 13 residues. The V end was cut by 5 bases, the J end by 7 bases, with 15 bases between. Germline values: CDR1 KGHSH, CDR2 LQKENI. Here immunoSEQ multiplex PCR was the method, and the copy in TCRdb shows in-frame clones only, minus some. This table holds about 85,000 clones, 80% to 90% found once. Study results and caveats: On average, CD8+ T cells showed a greater number of expanded clones than CD4+.

This specimen was CD4+ or CD8+ T cells sorted from blood, taken in a trial of the OX40 agonist ivuxolimab. The TCR sequence derives from an adult with an advanced solid tumor such as melanoma, head and neck, liver or kidney cancer. The chain combines TRBV18 with TRBJ2-7, with D tentatively TRBD1 (5 bases). The CDR3 spells CASSRALAGEQYF. DNA for the CDR3: TGTGCCAGCTCAAGAGCCCTCGCAGGGGAGCAGTACTTC.